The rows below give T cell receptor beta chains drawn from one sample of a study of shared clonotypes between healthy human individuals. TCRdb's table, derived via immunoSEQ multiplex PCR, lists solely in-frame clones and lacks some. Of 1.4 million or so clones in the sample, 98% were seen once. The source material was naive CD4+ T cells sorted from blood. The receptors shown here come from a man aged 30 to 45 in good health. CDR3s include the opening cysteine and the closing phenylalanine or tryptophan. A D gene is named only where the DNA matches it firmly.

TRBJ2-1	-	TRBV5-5	CASKEGSYNEQFF	TGTGCCAGCAAGGAGGGCTCCTACAATGAGCAGTTCTTC
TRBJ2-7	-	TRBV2	CASGQGGSYEQYF	TGTGCCAGCGGGCAGGGTGGCTCCTACGAGCAGTACTTC
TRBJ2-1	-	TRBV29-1	CSVGDSTEQFF	TGCAGCGTTGGGGACTCAACAGAGCAGTTCTTC
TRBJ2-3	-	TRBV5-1	CASSLVSVRIADTQYF	TGCGCCAGCAGCTTGGTTAGCGTGCGCATCGCAGATACGCAGTATTTT
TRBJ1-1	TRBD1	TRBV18	CASSKDRGIGEAFF	TGTGCCAGCTCAAAGGACAGGGGGATTGGTGAAGCTTTCTTT
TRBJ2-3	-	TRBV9	CASSVGGSDTQYF	TGTGCCAGCAGCGTAGGAGGTTCAGATACGCAGTATTTT
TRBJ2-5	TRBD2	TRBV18	CASSPQRAAGGETQYF	TGTGCCAGCTCACCCCAAAGGGCAGCGGGGGGAGAGACCCAGTACTTC
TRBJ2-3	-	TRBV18	CASSPPQGRSTDTQYF	TGTGCCAGCTCACCACCTCAAGGCCGTAGCACAGATACGCAGTATTTT
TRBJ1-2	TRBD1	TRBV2	CASRTDREVYTF	TGTGCCAGCAGGACAGACAGGGAGGTCTACACCTTC
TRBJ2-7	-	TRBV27	CASSPNNWGGNEQYF	TGTGCCAGCAGTCCCAACAACTGGGGTGGAAACGAGCAGTACTTC
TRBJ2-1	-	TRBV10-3	CAIRAVSYNEQFF	TGTGCCATCAGGGCCGTCTCCTACAATGAGCAGTTCTTC
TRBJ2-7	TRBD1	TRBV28	CASSRPGQSSYEQYF	TGTGCCAGCAGTAGACCGGGACAGAGCTCCTACGAGCAGTACTTC
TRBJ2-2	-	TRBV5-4	CASSALASAGELFF	TGTGCCAGCAGCGCACTAGCAAGCGCCGGGGAGCTGTTTTTT
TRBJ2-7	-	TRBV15	CATSRDLNRAYEQYF	TGTGCCACCAGCAGAGATCTTAACAGAGCCTACGAGCAGTACTTC